This entry features one T cell receptor (beta chain) sequence. The sample originates from a study of blood T cell repertoires in COVID-19. Overall study context: Specimens from acute and convalescent COVID-19 originated in the United States, Italy and Spain. Sample material is recorded as cDNA or gDNA derived from T cells, B-cell-depleted T cells, or PBMCs.

Seattle's enrolled individuals joined amid active infection and were then monitored longitudinally. In the authors' workflow: Scientists estimated how many nucleated cells there were by amplifying reference gene primers. Produced via immunoSEQ multiplex PCR; TCRdb's table is partial and in-frame only. V and J calls plus clone size are reproduced from that table; the DNA served to infer D and trimming. Of around 160,000 clones in the sample, 80% to 90% were seen once. Sequenced material: peripheral blood. The source of this sequence is a woman in her fifties or sixties with COVID-19, enrolled during active disease.

The CDR3 sequence: CASLLGAAGAYNEQFF. In DNA, the CDR3 is TGTGCCAGCCTACTCGGTGCGGCGGGGGCCTACAATGAGCAGTTCTTC. This chain joins TRBV7-2 and TRBJ2-1; 7 bases fit TRBD2. Germline CDR1 and CDR2: SGHTA and FQGNSA. J was trimmed by 2 bases and V by 8 bases; bases with no gene match: 12. The CDR3 is 16 amino acids.